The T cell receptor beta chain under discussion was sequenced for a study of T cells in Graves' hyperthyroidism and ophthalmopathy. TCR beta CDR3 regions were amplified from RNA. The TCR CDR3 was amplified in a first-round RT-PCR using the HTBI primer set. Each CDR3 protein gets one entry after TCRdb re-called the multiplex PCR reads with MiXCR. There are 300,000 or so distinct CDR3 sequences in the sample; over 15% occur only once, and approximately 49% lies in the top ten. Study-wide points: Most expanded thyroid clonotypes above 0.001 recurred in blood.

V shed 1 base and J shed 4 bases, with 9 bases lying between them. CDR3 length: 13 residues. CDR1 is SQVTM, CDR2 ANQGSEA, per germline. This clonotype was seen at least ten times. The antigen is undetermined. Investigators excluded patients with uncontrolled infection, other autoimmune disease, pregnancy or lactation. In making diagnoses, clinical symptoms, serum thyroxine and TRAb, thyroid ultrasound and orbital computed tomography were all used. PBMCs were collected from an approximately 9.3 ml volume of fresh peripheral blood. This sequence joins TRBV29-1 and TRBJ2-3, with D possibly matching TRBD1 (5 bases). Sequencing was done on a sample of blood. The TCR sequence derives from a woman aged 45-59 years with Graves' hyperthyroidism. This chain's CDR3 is CSVEGTRADTQYF. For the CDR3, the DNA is TGCAGCGTTGAAGGAACCAGGGCAGATACGCAGTATTTT.